Listed here are 23 T cell receptor beta chains from one sample, sequenced in a study of long-term antiretroviral therapy in people with HIV. It was version v3.0 of the immunoSEQ assay that was run at survey level. Method: immunoSEQ multiplex PCR; TCRdb's copy keeps in-frame clones and lacks some. This table has roughly 17,000 clones, around 92% appearing once. The sequenced sample was unsorted PBMCs, obtained 3 years after starting antiretroviral therapy. These receptors came from a man aged 45-65 years with HIV.

J is TRBJ1-5 and V is TRBV7-2; D gene unclear. CDR1 SGHTA and CDR2 FQGNSA come from the germline V gene. V dropped 1 base and J dropped 0 bases, with 7 bases sitting between them. This CDR3 has 15 residues. The CDR3 nucleotides read TGTGCCAGCAGCTTAGGAGGGTATAGCAATCAGCCCCAGCATTTT. The encoded protein is CASSLGGYSNQPQHF.

The rearrangement uses TRBV6-6 and TRBJ2-3; D gene ambiguous. The CDR3 consists of 15 residues. Looked up from germline, CDR1 is MNHNY and CDR2 is SVGAGI (reference sequence). Trimming cost V 3 bases and J 0 bases, with 10 bases left between them. The DNA for the CDR3 is TGTGCCAGCAGTTATTGGGGATCTAGCACAGATACGCAGTATTTT. Translation gives CASSYWGSSTDTQYF.

In DNA, the CDR3 is TGCGCCAGCAGCTATAGACAGGGGGCTGATGAGCAGTACTTC. It specifies CASSYRQGADEQYF. The genes are TRBV4-1 and TRBJ2-7; 10 bases agree with TRBD1. The V and J ends lost 5 bases and 7 bases, in that order; junction bases with no gene match: 8. Germline assignment: CDR1 MGHRA and CDR2 YSYEKL. The CDR3 sequence is 14 residues long.

The V gene is TRBV9, the J gene TRBJ2-2; possible D gene TRBD2, 5 bases. Trimming pared 4 bases from V and 0 bases from J, leaving 13 bases between. The CDR3 is 16 amino acids. Germline CDR1 SGDLS, CDR2 YYNGEE. The CDR3 region has the DNA TGTGCCAGCAGCCAACCCCTGGGAGCGAACACCGGGGAGCTGTTTTTT. Protein: CASSQPLGANTGELFF. Looking up the rest from reference TRBV9 and TRBJ2-2 gives the full variable domain: DSGVTQTPKHLITATGQRVTLRCSPRSGDLSVYWYQQSLDQGLQFLIQYYNGEERAKGNILERFSAQQFPDLHSELNLSSLELGDSALYFCASSQPLGANTGELFFGEGSRLTVL.

The chain has TRBV7-3 and TRBJ2-1; the D gene is possibly TRBD2 (6 bases). The CDR3 is 14 amino acids. CDR1 SGHTA and CDR2 FQGTGA come from the germline V gene. V lost 0 bases to trimming and J lost 6 bases, with 9 bases between them. DNA of the CDR3: TGTGCCAGCAGCTTAACAGGGGACTTCAATGAGCAGTTCTTC. Translating it yields CASSLTGDFNEQFF.

The rearrangement links TRBV7-9 to TRBJ2-1; 8 nucleotides match TRBD1. The CDR3 length is 14 residues. J was trimmed by 7 bases and V by 1 base; bases with no gene match: 3. The germline V gene encodes CDR1 SEHNR and CDR2 FQNEAQ (reference sequence). CDR3 bases: TGTGCCAGCAGCTTAGATACAGGGGGGAATGAGCAGTTCTTC. It encodes CASSLDTGGNEQFF. Based on the CDR3 plus reference TRBV7-9 and TRBJ2-1, the full variable domain is DTGVSQNPRHKITKRGQNVTFRCDPISEHNRLYWYRQTLGQGPEFLTYFQNEAQLEKSRLLSDRFSAERPKGSFSTLEIQRTEQGDSAMYLCASSLDTGGNEQFFGPGTRLTVL.

The chain has TRBV2 and TRBJ1-1; no reliable D call. Germline V CDR1 and CDR2: SNHLY, FYNNEI. Trimming pared 4 bases from V and 6 bases from J, leaving 12 bases between. The CDR3 has 13 residues. The CDR3 region has the DNA TGTGCCAGCAGTGCTCGTGGGAGTCCTGAAGCTTTCTTT. It codes for CASSARGSPEAFF.

The V call is TRBV27, the J call TRBJ1-5; D might be TRBD1 (6 bases). Germline CDR1 reads MNHEY; CDR2 reads SMNVEV (reference sequence). CDR3 length: 14 amino acids. V lost 3 bases and J lost 4, with 10 bases in between. The CDR3 here is CASSFGRGNQPQHF. The CDR3 nucleotides read TGTGCCAGCAGTTTTGGCAGGGGTAATCAGCCCCAGCATTTT.

The V call is TRBV4-3, the J call TRBJ1-1; TRBD1 is a possible D gene (6 bases). There are 16 residues in the CDR3. CDR1 and CDR2 from the germline V gene are LGHNA and YSLEER. Trimming left V 0 bases short and J 1 base short, with 12 bases between. CDR3 in amino acids: CASSQETDSPNTEAFF. CDR3 in DNA: TGCGCCAGCAGCCAAGAGACGGACAGCCCGAACACTGAAGCTTTCTTT.

This clone was observed once. V usage is TRBV11-3 and J usage is TRBJ1-1; no clear D. V gave up 0 bases and J gave up 4 bases, with 6 bases separating them. CDR3 size: 13 residues. The germline CDR1 and CDR2 sequences are SGHNT and YENEEA. DNA of the CDR3: TGTGCCAGCAGCTTAGATCACAGCACTGAAGCTTTCTTT. It encodes CASSLDHSTEAFF.

This clone is a singleton in its sample. V and J are TRBV7-6 and TRBJ2-2; possible D gene TRBD1, 7 bases. The V and J ends lost 5 bases and 6 bases respectively, with 16 bases between them. Germline assignment: CDR1 SGHVS and CDR2 FNYEAQ. This CDR3 comprises 15 residues. CDR3 DNA sequence: TGTGCCAGCAGCCTAGGAGGGGGCGCGGCCGGGGAGCTGTTTTTT. Its translation is CASSLGGGAAGELFF.

The chain employs TRBV6-5 and TRBJ1-1, with 7 bases matching TRBD1. Losses at the gene ends were 10 bases for V and 3 bases for J; bases not matched to a gene: 8. Germline values: CDR1 MNHEY, CDR2 SVGAGI. CDR3 length: 13 residues. CDR3 region: CATRGEVDTEAFF. The CDR3 nucleotides are TGTGCCACCAGGGGGGAGGTGGACACTGAAGCTTTCTTT.

CDR3 DNA sequence: TGCGCCAGCAGCTTGAGACAAGGAAACACCATATATTTT. Residues: CASSLRQGNTIYF. V and J are TRBV5-1 and TRBJ1-3; no clear D gene. The germline V gene has CDR1 SGHRS and CDR2 YFSETQ. The CDR3 loop spans 13 amino acids. V was shortened by 1 base and J by 4 bases, with 6 bases between the two germline ends. Full variable domain (remainder filled in from reference TRBV5-1 and TRBJ1-3): KAGVTQTPRYLIKTRGQQVTLSCSPISGHRSVSWYQQTPGQGLQFLFEYFSETQRNKGNFPGRFSGRQFSNSRSEMNVSTLELGDSALYLCASSLRQGNTIYFGEGSWLTVV.

The rearrangement uses TRBV4-1 and TRBJ1-1, with D possibly TRBD1 on 5 matching bases. V shed 2 bases and J shed 2 bases, with 15 bases lying between them. Germline V gives CDR1 MGHRA, CDR2 YSYEKL. The CDR3 consists of 16 residues. As DNA, the CDR3 is TGCGCCAGCAGCCAAACCTTGGGGGTATCTAACACTGAAGCTTTCTTT. Amino acids: CASSQTLGVSNTEAFF.

The CDR3 is CASSDGGRGISPLHF. The CDR3 bases are TGTGCCAGCAGTGATGGAGGCAGGGGGATTTCACCCCTCCACTTT. The chain carries TRBV25-1 and TRBJ1-6, with 7 nucleotides matching TRBD1. From germline, CDR1 is MGHDK and CDR2 SYGVNS. The CDR3 is 15 amino acids. The V and J ends lost 3 bases and 9 bases, in that order; junction bases with no gene match: 8.

The count of this clone is one. The chain uses TRBV7-9 and TRBJ1-3; 8 bases line up with TRBD1. This CDR3 is 18 amino acids long. Germline values: CDR1 SEHNR, CDR2 FQNEAQ (reference sequence). V shed 1 base and J 3 bases; nucleotides not matched to a gene: 11. This CDR3 is CASSLELGNRGYGNTIYF. In DNA, the CDR3 is TGTGCCAGCAGCTTAGAACTCGGGAACAGGGGGTATGGAAACACCATATATTTT.

This chain joins TRBV5-6 and TRBJ2-6; 7 nucleotides line up with TRBD1. J was trimmed by 0 bases and V by 2 bases; bases with no gene match: 5. Germline values: CDR1 SGHDT, CDR2 YYEEEE. The CDR3 extends over 17 amino acids. The CDR3 region is CASSFWTGSSGANVLTF. CDR3 DNA sequence: TGTGCCAGCAGCTTTTGGACAGGCTCCTCTGGGGCCAACGTCCTGACTTTC.

V and J are TRBV27 and TRBJ1-2; 10 bases line up with TRBD1. Germline CDR1 is MNHEY and CDR2 is SMNVEV (reference sequence). J lost 4 bases, V lost 8 bases, and 13 bases had no gene match. The length of the CDR3 is 16 residues. CDR3 sequence: CASFSPGQGTSYGYTF. CDR3 bases: TGTGCCAGCTTTTCCCCGGGACAGGGGACTAGCTATGGCTACACCTTC.

This rearrangement joins TRBV5-6 to TRBJ1-1; a possible D gene is TRBD1 (6 bases). Germline V gene lookup returns CDR1 SGHDT and CDR2 YYEEEE. V was pared by 0 bases and J by 3 bases, with 12 bases between. The CDR3 has 15 residues. CDR3 region: CASSLAGGADTEAFF. In DNA form, the CDR3 reads TGTGCCAGCAGCTTGGCCGGGGGCGCGGACACTGAAGCTTTCTTT.

The CDR3 DNA reads TGTGCCAGCAGTTACTCGAAGGGGGGTGGCTACACCTTC. This gives the protein CASSYSKGGGYTF. V gene TRBV6-5 combines with J gene TRBJ1-2; a possible D gene is TRBD1 (6 bases). Germline-derived CDR1 and CDR2 are MNHEY and SVGAGI. With 0 bases removed from V and 7 bases from J, the gap between germline ends came to 9 bases. The CDR3 sequence is 13 residues long.

The count of this clone is one. The chain combines TRBV28 with TRBJ2-7; possibly TRBD1 or TRBD2 for D (6 bases each). The V gene's germline CDR1 is MDHEN and CDR2 SYDVKM. Trimming pared 3 bases from V and 7 bases from J, leaving 16 bases between. The CDR3 runs to 14 residues. The CDR3 here is CASSFNRGVLEQYF. The DNA for the CDR3 is TGTGCCAGCAGTTTTAATAGGGGGGTCTTGGAGCAGTACTTC.

This sequence joins TRBV9 and TRBJ2-7; D gene uncertain. V was shortened by 0 bases and J by 0 bases, with 4 bases between the two germline ends. This CDR3 region has 13 residues. Germline loops: CDR1 SGDLS, CDR2 YYNGEE. The CDR3: CASSVEGSYEQYF. CDR3 in DNA: TGTGCCAGCAGCGTAGAAGGCTCCTACGAGCAGTACTTC.

The chain carries TRBV5-4 and TRBJ2-1, with no clear D. The CDR3 is 14 residues long. Germline CDR1 SGHNT, CDR2 YYREEE (reference sequence). V lost 1 base to trimming and J lost 2 bases, with 7 bases between them. CDR3: CASSLKGTYNEQFF. The DNA of the CDR3 is TGTGCCAGCAGCTTGAAGGGAACCTACAATGAGCAGTTCTTC.